Below, 22 T cell receptor beta chains from the same sample are listed, as sequenced in a study of blood T cell repertoires in COVID-19. Here immunoSEQ multiplex PCR was the method, and the copy in TCRdb shows in-frame clones only, minus some. The data show 60,000 to 70,000 clones, around four fifths seen once. Sequencing was done on a sample of peripheral blood. These receptor sequences come from a human donor in a cohort sampled during active COVID-19.

This chain connects TRBV19 to TRBJ1-2; a weak D match, TRBD1 (6 bases). The CDR3 has 13 residues. Germline-derived CDR1 and CDR2 are LNHDA and SQIVND (reference sequence). V lost 7 bases to trimming and J lost 10 bases, with 19 bases between them. CDR3 sequence: CASTSMGGLYYTF. Written as DNA, the CDR3 is TGTGCCAGTACCTCCATGGGGGGGCTATACTACACCTTC.

The chain recombines TRBV19 with TRBJ1-6; TRBD1 agrees at 7 bases. V lost 9 bases and J lost 8; bases outside the gene matches: 13. Germline V gene lookup returns CDR1 LNHDA and CDR2 SQIVND (reference sequence). This CDR3 is 15 amino acids long. In DNA form, the CDR3 reads TGTGCCAGCAGACGCCCGGGACAGAGGGATTCACCCCTCCACTTT. Its protein product is CASRRPGQRDSPLHF.

The chain recombines TRBV28 with TRBJ2-1, with 7 bases matching TRBD1. From germline, CDR1 is MDHEN and CDR2 SYDVKM. CDR3 length equals 13 residues. The junction had 12 bases not matched to a gene; V was cut back by 6 bases and J by 13 bases. The DNA of the CDR3 is TGTGCCAGCAGCCCCAGACCGGGACAGAAACAGTTCTTC. It specifies CASSPRPGQKQFF.

The V gene is TRBV28, the J gene TRBJ1-2, with D tentatively TRBD1 (5 bases). The V and J ends lost 3 bases and 7 bases respectively, with 9 bases between them. Germline V gives CDR1 MDHEN, CDR2 SYDVKM. This CDR3 is built from 12 residues. CDR3 loop: CASSLGPIGYTF. In nucleotides, the CDR3 is TGTGCCAGCAGTTTGGGGCCAATTGGCTACACCTTC.

V and J are TRBV18 and TRBJ1-2, with 8 bases identical to TRBD1. The V gene end was trimmed by 4 bases and the J gene end by 7 bases; junction bases not matched to a gene: 5. The CDR3 has 13 residues. Germline V lookup: CDR1 KGHSH, CDR2 LQKENI. CDR3 loop: CASSLQGGLGYTF. The DNA for the CDR3 is TGTGCCAGCTCACTACAGGGGGGGCTTGGCTACACCTTC. The full variable domain, its missing parts supplied by reference TRBV18 and TRBJ1-2, is NAGVMQNPRHLVRRRGQEARLRCSPMKGHSHVYWYRQLPEEGLKFMVYLQKENIIDESGMPKERFSAEFPKEGPSILRIQQVVRGDSAAYFCASSLQGGLGYTFGSGTRLTVV.

The chain employs TRBV3-1 (or the pseudogene TRBV3-2) and TRBJ2-3, with TRBD2 matching over 7 bases. Germline V gene data show CDR1 as LGHDT and CDR2 as YNNKEL (reference sequence). J lost 7 bases, V lost 2 bases, and 9 bases had no gene match. The CDR3 spans 15 residues. This CDR3 is CASSQTGGGRNTQYF. The CDR3 nucleotides are TGTGCCAGCAGCCAAACGGGCGGGGGACGAAATACGCAGTATTTT.

This clone was seen a handful of times. The chain carries TRBV5-8 and TRBJ1-1, with TRBD1 as a possible D gene (5 bases). V was clipped by 6 bases and J by 5 bases, with 14 bases between them. This CDR3 has 13 amino acids. Per the germline V gene, CDR1 is SGHTS and CDR2 is YDEGEE. The CDR3 sequence is CASTRSGVTEAFF. In DNA form, the CDR3 reads TGTGCCAGCACCCGGTCGGGGGTTACTGAAGCTTTCTTT.

V gene TRBV12-3 or TRBV12-4 combines with J gene TRBJ2-1, with TRBD2 identical over 8 bases. There are 13 residues in the CDR3. V gave up 5 bases and J gave up 9 bases; unmatched junction bases: 6. In DNA, the CDR3 is TGTGCCAGCAGTCGGACTAGCTCGGGTGAGCAGTTCTTC. It yields the protein CASSRTSSGEQFF.

J is TRBJ2-5 and V is TRBV5-4, with D possibly TRBD2 on 6 matching bases. Trimming took off 4 bases at V and 1 base at J, with 17 bases between the two ends. CDR1 SGHNT and CDR2 YYREEE come from the germline V gene (reference sequence). There are 16 residues in the CDR3. CDR3 sequence (DNA): TGTGCCAGCAGCCCCCTCCCGGGAGTGGCCCAAGAGACCCAGTACTTC. Amino acid sequence: CASSPLPGVAQETQYF.

This chain uses TRBV5-4 with TRBJ2-2; D perhaps matches TRBD2 (6 bases). The V gene's germline CDR1 is SGHNT and CDR2 YYREEE (reference sequence). Between the trimmed V and J ends, which lost 4 bases and 4 bases, there was a span of 14 bases. CDR3 size: 15 residues. CDR3 sequence reads: CASSKLAQLTGELFF. CDR3 in DNA: TGTGCCAGCAGCAAACTAGCCCAGCTCACCGGGGAGCTGTTTTTT.

In DNA form, the CDR3 reads TGTGCCATCAGTGAGAATCCAGTCGTCTACGAGCAGTACTTC. Translating it yields CAISENPVVYEQYF. The rearrangement links TRBV10-3 to TRBJ2-7; D not certain. This CDR3 region has 14 residues. The germline CDR1 and CDR2 sequences are ENHRY and SYGVKD. V lost 2 bases, J lost 3 bases, and 11 bases lay in between.

The chain links TRBV20-1 to TRBJ1-2, with unresolved D. The CDR3 consists of 13 residues. Germline lookup yields CDR1 DFQATT and CDR2 SNEGSKA (reference sequence). The V end lost 3 bases, the J end lost 7 bases, and 15 bases lay between the germline ends. The CDR3 region is CSASKGGGSGYTF. CDR3 nucleotides: TGCAGTGCTAGTAAAGGCGGCGGGAGTGGCTACACCTTC.

This clone was counted between two and nine times. The rearrangement joins TRBV5-6 to TRBJ1-3, with no clear D. This CDR3 has 14 amino acids. The germline V gene encodes CDR1 SGHDT and CDR2 YYEEEE. Trimming stripped 4 bases from V and 0 bases from J, with 8 bases between. The CDR3 is CASSRHSSGNTIYF. In DNA, the CDR3 is TGTGCCAGCAGCCGTCACAGCTCTGGAAACACCATATATTTT.

A single count supports this clone. The chain carries TRBV28 and TRBJ2-7; D not certain. The germline CDR1 and CDR2 sequences are MDHEN and SYDVKM. V was clipped by 2 bases and J by 3 bases, with 5 bases between them. CDR3 length: 12 amino acids. In DNA, the CDR3 is TGTGCCAGCAGTTTACTAGGCTACGAGCAGTACTTC. Its translation is CASSLLGYEQYF. Variable domain in full (rest from reference TRBV28 and TRBJ2-7): DVKVTQSSRYLVKRTGEKVFLECVQDMDHENMFWYRQDPGLGLRLIYFSYDVKMKEKGDIPEGYSVSREKKERFSLILESASTNQTSMYLCASSLLGYEQYFGPGTRLTVT.

The chain uses TRBV5-4 and TRBJ1-4; possible D gene TRBD1, 5 bases. The V and J ends lost 4 bases and 10 bases respectively, with 23 bases between them. The CDR3 totals 16 residues. Germline lookup yields CDR1 SGHNT and CDR2 YYREEE (reference sequence). The CDR3 coding sequence is TGTGCCAGCAGCCTAGGAGGGGCGGCGACCGGGGGAAAACTGTTTTTT. Amino acids: CASSLGGAATGGKLFF.

This sequence joins TRBV9 and TRBJ2-6; tentatively, D is TRBD2 (6 bases). The CDR3 loop spans 16 amino acids. Trimming left V 3 bases short and J 0 bases short, with 10 bases between. Germline CDR1 reads SGDLS; CDR2 reads YYNGEE. Here the CDR3 DNA reads TGTGCCAGCAGCGCGGGACTTCTCTCTGGGGCCAACGTCCTGACTTTC. It translates to CASSAGLLSGANVLTF. The full variable domain, in which reference TRBV9 and TRBJ2-6 provide the parts outside the CDR3, is DSGVTQTPKHLITATGQRVTLRCSPRSGDLSVYWYQQSLDQGLQFLIQYYNGEERAKGNILERFSAQQFPDLHSELNLSSLELGDSALYFCASSAGLLSGANVLTFGAGSRLTVL.

J is TRBJ1-4 and V is TRBV18; TRBD1 agrees at 11 bases. Germline V gene data show CDR1 as KGHSH and CDR2 as LQKENI. V gave up 3 bases and J gave up 10 bases; unmatched junction bases: 4. The CDR3 has 14 residues. The CDR3 DNA reads as TGTGCCAGCTCACCGGGACAGGGGGGCGGAAAACTGTTTTTT. As protein: CASSPGQGGGKLFF.

J is TRBJ1-3 and V is TRBV7-9; D is perhaps TRBD1 (5 bases). The germline V gene encodes CDR1 SEHNR and CDR2 FQNEAQ (reference sequence). The CDR3 is 18 residues long. V lost 3 bases and J lost 1, with 19 bases in between. CDR3 residues: CASSLSRGLGRSGNTIYF. In DNA, the CDR3 is TGTGCCAGCAGCTTGAGCCGGGGGTTAGGACGTTCTGGAAACACCATATATTTT.

The chain couples TRBV6-5 to TRBJ1-1; a possible D gene is TRBD1 (6 bases). The CDR3 loop spans 15 amino acids. Per the germline V gene, CDR1 is MNHEY and CDR2 is SVGAGI. Trimming left V 5 bases short and J 0 bases short, with 13 bases between. CDR3 amino acids: CASSNGQLMNTEAFF. The CDR3 DNA is TGTGCCAGCAGTAATGGACAGCTCATGAACACTGAAGCTTTCTTT.

The V gene is TRBV5-1, the J gene TRBJ2-3, with 7 positions matching TRBD1. Germline CDR1 reads SGHRS; CDR2 reads YFSETQ. The V segment lost 9 bases and the J segment 0 bases; nucleotides outside the gene matches: 7. This CDR3 contains 14 residues. The CDR3 reads CATRQGHSTDTQYF. The CDR3 DNA sequence: TGCGCCACGAGACAGGGACATAGCACAGATACGCAGTATTTT.

V and J are TRBV11-3 and TRBJ2-7; 8 nucleotides align to TRBD1. From germline, CDR1 is SGHNT and CDR2 YENEEA. The CDR3 loop spans 14 amino acids. V was pared by 3 bases and J by 6 bases, with 7 bases of the junction left unmatched. CDR3 region: CASSFLGQGGEQYF. The CDR3 nucleotides read TGTGCCAGCAGCTTCCTTGGACAGGGCGGCGAGCAGTACTTC.

This clone was observed once. The chain couples TRBV6-2 or TRBV6-3 to TRBJ2-1, with TRBD1 matching over 9 bases. The V gene's germline CDR1 is MNHEY and CDR2 SVGEGT. V lost 4 bases, J lost 4 bases, and 5 bases stayed unmatched. This CDR3 is built from 15 residues. The CDR3 loop reads CASSSRDRVYNEQFF. The CDR3 nucleotides are TGTGCCAGCAGTTCCCGGGACAGGGTTTACAATGAGCAGTTCTTC.